This T cell receptor (beta chain) was obtained from a study of blood T cell repertoires in COVID-19. J lost 6 bases, V lost 7 bases, and 5 bases had no gene match. Per the germline V gene, CDR1 is SQVTM and CDR2 is ANQGSEA. This CDR3 has 11 amino acids. Generated by immunoSEQ multiplex PCR, the TCRdb table keeps only in-frame clones and is missing some. Of some 190,000 clones in the sample, almost 90% are singletons; the top ten hold under 2%. V gene TRBV29-1 combines with J gene TRBJ1-1, with 7 bases aligning to TRBD1. This TCR was recovered from a man younger than 30 with active or convalescent COVID-19. The sample comprised peripheral blood. The CDR3 DNA reads as TGCAGCGCCAAGACAGGGCCTGAAGCTTTCTTT. It is translated as CSAKTGPEAFF.